These T cell receptor beta chains were read from a single sample in a study of OX40 agonist ivuxolimab in advanced cancers. Produced via immunoSEQ multiplex PCR; TCRdb's table is partial and in-frame only. This sample has approximately 44,000 clones; around 87% occur once, and the top ten carry over 0.35%. The input for sequencing was CD4+ or CD8+ T cells sorted from blood, taken in a trial of the OX40 agonist ivuxolimab. The receptors originated from an adult with an advanced solid tumor such as melanoma, head and neck, liver or kidney cancer. Each CDR3 is given with its conserved first and last residue. The D gene is left open where the match is weak. Clone size appears in some rows only: once, few, many, or a class for an expanded clone.

v_call	d_call	clone_size	j_call	cdr3_nt	cdr3_aa
TRBV11-2	TRBD1	NA	TRBJ1-2	TGTGCCAGCAGCCCCCTGACAGGGGTCCATAACTATGGCTACACCTTC	CASSPLTGVHNYGYTF
TRBV5-4	NA	NA	TRBJ2-1	TGTGCCAGCAGCCCGGGGACGGTAAATGAGCAGTTCTTC	CASSPGTVNEQFF
TRBV11-1	TRBD1	NA	TRBJ2-4	TGTGCCAGCAGCTTTACAGGGGGGAACATTCAGTACTTC	CASSFTGGNIQYF
TRBV23-1	NA	NA	TRBJ2-1	TGCGCCAGCAGTTGGGCAGCCTACAATGAGCAGTTCTTC	CASSWAAYNEQFF
TRBV19	NA	once	TRBJ1-2	TGTGCCAGTAGTATTATCAACTATGGCTACACCTTC	CASSIINYGYTF
TRBV6-5	TRBD1	NA	TRBJ1-2	TGTGCCAGCACGCCAGGGGGCAACTATGGCTACACCTTC	CASTPGGNYGYTF
TRBV30	TRBD1	once	TRBJ2-7	TGTGCCTGGGGCCGGGACAGGGGAACGTACGAGCAGTACTTC	CAWGRDRGTYEQYF
TRBV28	NA	NA	TRBJ2-3	TGTGCCAGCAGTCCCCAAGGGGGGGGGCGGGATACGCAGTATTTT	CASSPQGGGRDTQYF
TRBV5-1	TRBD1	once	TRBJ2-3	TGCGCCAGCAGCTTGGTGACGGGACAGGGGTCAGATACGCAGTATTTT	CASSLVTGQGSDTQYF
TRBV6-6	NA	NA	TRBJ1-2	TGTGCCACCACAGCTAACTATGGCTACACCTTC	CATTANYGYTF
TRBV9	NA	NA	TRBJ1-2	TGTGCCAGCAGCTTCACGAATGGAGGCTACACCTTC	CASSFTNGGYTF
TRBV19	NA	NA	TRBJ2-7	TGTGCCAGTAGTGGACCAGGCTTCTACGAGCAGTACTTC	CASSGPGFYEQYF
TRBV7-9	TRBD2	NA	TRBJ2-1	TGTGCCAGCAGCCGAGGGGTTAGCGGGATATCTGAGCAGTTCTTC	CASSRGVSGISEQFF
TRBV5-1	TRBD2	NA	TRBJ2-7	TGCGCCAGCAGCTGGACTAGCGGGGGAGGCTACGAGCAGTACTTC	CASSWTSGGGYEQYF
TRBV5-8	TRBD1	NA	TRBJ2-7	TGTGCCAGCAGACCCGGGACAGGGGATGGGTACGAGCAGTACTTC	CASRPGTGDGYEQYF
TRBV6-5	NA	NA	TRBJ2-7	TGTGCCAGCAGAAAAACAGGGACGGGCGAGCAGTACTTC	CASRKTGTGEQYF
TRBV19	TRBD2	NA	TRBJ2-3	TGTGCCAGTAGTATCCTCGGTGGGGGGGCAGATACGCAGTATTTT	CASSILGGGADTQYF
TRBV5-4	NA	NA	TRBJ2-1	TGTGCCAGCAGCTTTATACCGAGGGACAATGAGCAGTTCTTC	CASSFIPRDNEQFF
TRBV19	TRBD1	NA	TRBJ1-4	TGTGCCAGTAGGGAATTGGACAGGGCAGGTGAAAAACTGTTTTTT	CASRELDRAGEKLFF
TRBV21-1	NA	NA	TRBJ2-4	TGTGCCAGCAGCAAAGGATGGCCCATGATCCCACCTAAGGCCAAAAACATTCAGTACTTC	CASSKGWPMIPPKAKNIQYF
TRBV7-8	TRBD2	NA	TRBJ2-1	TGTGCCAGCAGCCAAAGACTAGCGGGGCCTGTCTACAATGAGCAGTTCTTC	CASSQRLAGPVYNEQFF
TRBV4-1	NA	NA	TRBJ2-5	TGCGCCAGCGCGTACTACTACGGAGGGGAGACCCAGTACTTC	CASAYYYGGETQYF
TRBV30	NA	NA	TRBJ1-5	TGTGCCTGGAGTGTACCAGGCGGGCCCCAGCATTTT	CAWSVPGGPQHF
TRBV19	NA	NA	TRBJ2-7	TGTGCCAGTAGTTCGTCCCGGGACACCTACGAGCAGTACTTC	CASSSSRDTYEQYF
TRBV6-4	NA	NA	TRBJ2-3	TGTGCCAGCAGTGACGGGAGAGATACGCAGTATTTT	CASSDGRDTQYF
TRBV9	TRBD2	NA	TRBJ2-1	TGTGCCAGCAGCGTAGTAGCGGGTAGGAGCTCCTACAATGAGCAGTTCTTC	CASSVVAGRSSYNEQFF
TRBV7-9	NA	medium-sized	TRBJ1-2	TGTGCCAGCAGCGACCCCGGCTGGGGCTACACCTTC	CASSDPGWGYTF
TRBV11-1	TRBD2	NA	TRBJ2-3	TGTGCCAGCAGCGTAGCGGGAGTTATAGATACGCAGTATTTT	CASSVAGVIDTQYF
TRBV21-1	NA	NA	TRBJ1-1	TGTGCCAGCAGCCCCACAGGGGGCAAAGTGCACACTGAAGCTTTCTTT	CASSPTGGKVHTEAFF
TRBV5-1	NA	NA	TRBJ1-1	TGCGCCAGCAGACAGGGCAACATGAACACTGAAGCTTTCTTT	CASRQGNMNTEAFF
TRBV30	TRBD1	few	TRBJ1-5	TGTGCCTGGAGTAGGCAGGGGGATATAAGTCAGCCCCAGCATTTT	CAWSRQGDISQPQHF
TRBV5-6	NA	NA	TRBJ2-2	TGTGCCAGCAGCTTGCCGAACACCGGGGAGCTGTTTTTT	CASSLPNTGELFF
TRBV5-1	NA	NA	TRBJ2-3	TGCGCCAGCAGCTGGGACCTCAGCACAGATACGCAGTATTTT	CASSWDLSTDTQYF
TRBV28	NA	NA	TRBJ2-3	TGTGCCAGTAACAGGGTCCCCACAGATACGCAGTATTTT	CASNRVPTDTQYF
TRBV10-3	TRBD2	NA	TRBJ2-7	TGTGCCATCAGGCAACCGGGACTACAAAACTACGAGCAGTACTTC	CAIRQPGLQNYEQYF
TRBV18	NA	once	TRBJ2-5	TGTGCCAGCCCTTTCAGGGCCCCACAAGAGACCCAGTACTTC	CASPFRAPQETQYF
TRBV11-2	TRBD1	NA	TRBJ1-4	TGTGCCAGCAGCTTCGGTCGAGGCAGGGGGGGGGAAAAACTGTTTTTT	CASSFGRGRGGEKLFF
TRBV6-6	TRBD2	NA	TRBJ2-5	TGTGCCAGCAGTTCTCCAGCGGGGGGGCGTGAGACCCAGTACTTC	CASSSPAGGRETQYF
TRBV5-1	NA	NA	TRBJ1-2	TGCGCCAGCAGCCCCCAGGGGTTTGGCTATGGCTACACCTTC	CASSPQGFGYGYTF
TRBV11-3	TRBD2	NA	TRBJ2-1	TGTGCCAGCAGCTTAAGGGGACTAGCGACGGATGAGCAGTTCTTC	CASSLRGLATDEQFF
TRBV7-9	TRBD1	NA	TRBJ1-2	TGTGCCCATACCGGGACAGGGGGCATTGGCTACACCTTC	CAHTGTGGIGYTF
TRBV9	NA	NA	TRBJ1-2	TGTGCCAGCAGCGTAGGGGGGGAATATGGCTACACCTTC	CASSVGGEYGYTF
TRBV15	NA	NA	TRBJ2-5	TGTGCCACCAGCAGAGACTTAATGGGGAGACCGCGGGGGACCCAGTACTTC	CATSRDLMGRPRGTQYF
TRBV18	TRBD1	NA	TRBJ1-2	TGTGCCAGCTCACCCGTGCGACAGGGGAACTACTATGGCTACACCTTC	CASSPVRQGNYYGYTF
TRBV18	TRBD2	NA	TRBJ2-1	TGTGCCAGCTCACCAAACGGGAGGCCGTTCTTC	CASSPNGRPFF
TRBV9	TRBD2	NA	TRBJ2-3	TGTGCCAGCAGCCCTAGCGGGAGGGCCGGAGATACGCAGTATTTT	CASSPSGRAGDTQYF
TRBV30	NA	NA	TRBJ1-5	TGTGCCTGGGAACAGGGCAACAATCAGCCCCAGCATTTT	CAWEQGNNQPQHF
TRBV30	NA	NA	TRBJ1-6	TGTGCCTGGGGACTCGTCCGGAATTCACCCCTCCACTTT	CAWGLVRNSPLHF
TRBV2	TRBD1	NA	TRBJ1-5	TGTGCCAGCAGTAGACAGGGCATCGGGAATCAGCCCCAGCATTTT	CASSRQGIGNQPQHF
TRBV19	NA	NA	TRBJ1-2	TGTGCCAGTAGTATAGCCAGAGGGGGAAGCGACTATGGCTACACCTTC	CASSIARGGSDYGYTF
TRBV2	NA	NA	TRBJ2-1	TGTGCCAGCAGAGAAGCGGTTAGGTCCTACAATGAGCAGTTCTTC	CASREAVRSYNEQFF
TRBV5-4	NA	NA	TRBJ2-3	TGTGCCAGCAGCTTGGATTATCTCACAGATACGCAGTATTTT	CASSLDYLTDTQYF
TRBV13	TRBD2	NA	TRBJ2-1	TGTGCCAGCAGCTCCGGGGGACTAGCGACTTACAATGAGCAGTTCTTC	CASSSGGLATYNEQFF